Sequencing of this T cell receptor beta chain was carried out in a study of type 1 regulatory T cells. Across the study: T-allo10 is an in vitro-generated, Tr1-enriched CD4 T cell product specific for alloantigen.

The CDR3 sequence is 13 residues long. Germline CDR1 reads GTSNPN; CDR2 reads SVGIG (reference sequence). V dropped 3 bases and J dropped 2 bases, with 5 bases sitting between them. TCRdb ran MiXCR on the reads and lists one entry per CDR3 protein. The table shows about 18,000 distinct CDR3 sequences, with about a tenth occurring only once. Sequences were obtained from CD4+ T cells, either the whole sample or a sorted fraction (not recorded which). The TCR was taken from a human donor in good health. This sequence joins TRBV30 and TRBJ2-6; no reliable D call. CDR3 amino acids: CAWRDAGANVLTF. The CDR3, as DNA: TGTGCCTGGAGGGACGCTGGGGCCAACGTCCTGACTTTC.